This T cell receptor beta chain was identified during a study of T cell changes during pregnancy in multiple sclerosis. This clone has a single count. The data were produced by immunoSEQ multiplex PCR, yet TCRdb's version contains in-frame clones alone and is incomplete. The sample includes about 100,000 clones, approximately 92% of them seen just once. V gave up 6 bases and J gave up 4 bases, with 18 bases separating them. The CDR3 is made up of 16 amino acids. Germline V CDR1 and CDR2: MGHDK, SYGVNS. The receptor's source is a female donor with multiple sclerosis, enrolled in a pregnancy study. The sequencing here drew on peripheral blood, taken in the second trimester of pregnancy. This chain links TRBV25-1 with TRBJ2-2, with a weak D call TRBD2 (6 bases). The CDR3 region has the DNA TGTGCCAGCAGCCGCGGGGCCAGCGGCCTCACCGGGGAGCTGTTTTTT. Its protein is CASSRGASGLTGELFF.